This entry concerns a single T cell receptor beta chain. The germline V gene has CDR1 MDHEN and CDR2 SYDVKM. V lost 6 bases and J 0 bases, leaving 8 bases between the germline ends. This CDR3 region has 13 residues. This sample was taken from a study of Graves' ophthalmopathy and Graves' hyperthyroidism. Amplified TCR beta CDR3 regions were obtained using RNA transcripts as template. HTBI-primed RT-PCR formed the first round, and a multiplex PCR formed the second. TCRdb reprocessed the multiplex PCR reads via MiXCR and lists one record per CDR3 protein. The sample yields over a million distinct CDR3 sequences, approximately 35% seen once.

The sequence was obtained from an adult man with Graves' hyperthyroidism. V gene TRBV28 combines with J gene TRBJ1-1; no definite D call. Sequenced: peripheral blood or thyroid tissue (not recorded which). The CDR3 DNA follows: TGTGCCAGCAGACTTAATTTGAACACTGAAGCTTTCTTT. Its translation is CASRLNLNTEAFF.